This is a list of T cell receptor beta chains from one sample in a study of blood T cell repertoires in COVID-19. Measured with immunoSEQ multiplex PCR; TCRdb has only the in-frame clones, and not every one. The sample carries about 400,000 clones, about 89% recorded once. The source material was peripheral blood. The receptors come from a woman in her 30s with acute or convalescent COVID-19. Both conserved end residues are part of each CDR3. The order of the fields is clone size, V gene, D gene, J gene, CDR3 protein, CDR3 DNA. The D gene is left open where the match is weak. Expanded clones are given a class, and other clones once, few, many or no size at all.

clone size: -; V gene: TRBV5-6; D gene: -; J gene: TRBJ2-5; CDR3 protein: CASSPKGVLETQYF; CDR3 DNA: TGTGCCAGCAGCCCAAAGGGGGTTTTGGAGACCCAGTACTTC
clone size: -; V gene: TRBV5-1; D gene: -; J gene: TRBJ2-2; CDR3 protein: CASSFGGLPGELFF; CDR3 DNA: TGCGCCAGCAGCTTCGGGGGGCTTCCCGGGGAGCTGTTTTTT
clone size: -; V gene: TRBV2; D gene: TRBD1; J gene: TRBJ1-2; CDR3 protein: CASSLSTGAGDGYTF; CDR3 DNA: TGTGCCAGCAGTTTAAGTACAGGGGCTGGGGATGGCTACACCTTC
clone size: -; V gene: TRBV11-2; D gene: -; J gene: TRBJ1-4; CDR3 protein: CASSSRQVTNEKLFF; CDR3 DNA: TGTGCCAGCAGCTCCCGACAGGTCACTAATGAAAAACTGTTTTTT
clone size: few; V gene: TRBV11-1; D gene: TRBD1; J gene: TRBJ2-3; CDR3 protein: CASSPSGTDTDTQYF; CDR3 DNA: TGTGCCAGCAGCCCCTCCGGGACAGACACAGATACGCAGTATTTT
clone size: -; V gene: TRBV7-6; D gene: TRBD1; J gene: TRBJ2-7; CDR3 protein: CASSRRQGYEQYF; CDR3 DNA: TGTGCCAGCAGCCGCAGACAGGGCTACGAGCAGTACTTC
clone size: few; V gene: TRBV19; D gene: TRBD2; J gene: TRBJ2-3; CDR3 protein: CASSIGGTSGTDTQYF; CDR3 DNA: TGTGCCAGTAGTATAGGCGGGACTAGCGGCACAGATACGCAGTATTTT
clone size: -; V gene: TRBV6-2/TRBV6-3; D gene: TRBD1; J gene: TRBJ2-7; CDR3 protein: CASSSFTGVYEQYF; CDR3 DNA: TGTGCCAGCAGTTCTTTCACAGGGGTCTACGAGCAGTACTTC
clone size: once; V gene: TRBV27; D gene: TRBD1; J gene: TRBJ2-1; CDR3 protein: CASSPQGTGGWNEQFF; CDR3 DNA: TGTGCCAGCAGTCCCCAAGGGACAGGAGGTTGGAATGAGCAGTTCTTC
clone size: -; V gene: TRBV5-1; D gene: -; J gene: TRBJ1-4; CDR3 protein: CATRGSTNEKLFF; CDR3 DNA: TGCGCCACTAGGGGTTCAACTAATGAAAAACTGTTTTTT
clone size: -; V gene: TRBV7-8; D gene: -; J gene: TRBJ1-4; CDR3 protein: CASSLSRGSANEKLFF; CDR3 DNA: TGTGCCAGCAGCTTATCTAGGGGATCAGCTAATGAAAAACTGTTTTTT
clone size: -; V gene: TRBV6-5; D gene: -; J gene: TRBJ2-3; CDR3 protein: CASSYSQRSTDTQYF; CDR3 DNA: TGTGCCAGCAGTTACTCGCAGCGGAGCACAGATACGCAGTATTTT
clone size: -; V gene: TRBV27; D gene: TRBD1; J gene: TRBJ2-7; CDR3 protein: CASSSTGGADEQYF; CDR3 DNA: TGTGCCAGCAGTTCGACAGGGGGCGCCGACGAGCAGTACTTC
clone size: -; V gene: TRBV5-4; D gene: -; J gene: TRBJ1-2; CDR3 protein: CASSSDSYGYTF; CDR3 DNA: TGTGCCAGCAGCTCTGACAGCTATGGCTACACCTTC
clone size: -; V gene: TRBV9; D gene: -; J gene: TRBJ1-2; CDR3 protein: CASSPLPGGANYGYTF; CDR3 DNA: TGTGCCAGCAGCCCACTCCCGGGGGGCGCTAACTATGGCTACACCTTC
clone size: few; V gene: TRBV28; D gene: -; J gene: TRBJ1-6; CDR3 protein: CASAAGGRNSPLHF; CDR3 DNA: TGTGCCAGCGCCGCCGGAGGGCGTAATTCACCCCTCCACTTT
clone size: -; V gene: TRBV3-1/TRBV3-2; D gene: -; J gene: TRBJ2-7; CDR3 protein: CASSQLYEQYF; CDR3 DNA: TGTGCCAGCAGCCAACTCTACGAGCAGTACTTC
clone size: -; V gene: TRBV15; D gene: -; J gene: TRBJ2-5; CDR3 protein: CATSRGGSETQYF; CDR3 DNA: TGTGCCACCAGCAGAGGCGGATCGGAGACCCAGTACTTC
clone size: -; V gene: TRBV14; D gene: TRBD2; J gene: TRBJ2-6; CDR3 protein: CASSKPGRVSGANVLTF; CDR3 DNA: TGTGCCAGCAGCAAGCCAGGGAGGGTATCTGGGGCCAACGTCCTGACTTTC
clone size: -; V gene: TRBV9; D gene: TRBD1; J gene: TRBJ1-2; CDR3 protein: CASSPQMTGGGGYTF; CDR3 DNA: TGTGCCAGCAGCCCACAAATGACAGGGGGCGGTGGCTACACCTTC
clone size: once; V gene: TRBV7-3; D gene: TRBD1; J gene: TRBJ2-5; CDR3 protein: CASSPTGQGETQYF; CDR3 DNA: TGTGCCAGCAGCCCCACGGGACAGGGGGAGACCCAGTACTTC
clone size: -; V gene: TRBV11-2; D gene: -; J gene: TRBJ2-7; CDR3 protein: CASSLGAVYEQYF; CDR3 DNA: TGTGCCAGCAGCTTAGGGGCCGTCTACGAGCAGTACTTC
clone size: -; V gene: TRBV30; D gene: TRBD2; J gene: TRBJ2-3; CDR3 protein: CAWSGTSGRLDTQYF; CDR3 DNA: TGTGCCTGGAGTGGGACTAGCGGACGTTTGGATACGCAGTATTTT
clone size: -; V gene: TRBV4-1; D gene: TRBD2; J gene: TRBJ2-5; CDR3 protein: CASSQGQAGGPETQYF; CDR3 DNA: TGCGCCAGCAGCCAAGGGCAAGCGGGGGGGCCAGAGACCCAGTACTTC
clone size: -; V gene: TRBV5-4; D gene: -; J gene: TRBJ1-2; CDR3 protein: CASSSPNQRNRVGYGYTF; CDR3 DNA: TGTGCCAGCAGCTCCCCCAACCAGCGAAACAGGGTAGGCTATGGCTACACCTTC
clone size: -; V gene: TRBV19; D gene: -; J gene: TRBJ2-6; CDR3 protein: CASSPLTAGANVLTF; CDR3 DNA: TGTGCCAGTAGCCCCCTTACTGCGGGGGCCAACGTCCTGACTTTC
clone size: -; V gene: TRBV7-9; D gene: TRBD1; J gene: TRBJ2-7; CDR3 protein: CASSGDSSYEQYF; CDR3 DNA: TGTGCCAGCAGCGGGGACAGCTCCTACGAGCAGTACTTC
clone size: -; V gene: TRBV6-5; D gene: -; J gene: TRBJ1-1; CDR3 protein: CASSYPGGGGTEAFF; CDR3 DNA: TGTGCCAGCAGTTACCCCGGGGGAGGGGGCACTGAAGCTTTCTTT
clone size: -; V gene: TRBV28; D gene: TRBD1; J gene: TRBJ2-1; CDR3 protein: CASRGQGKGTDNEQFF; CDR3 DNA: TGTGCCAGCAGGGGACAGGGGAAGGGAACTGACAATGAGCAGTTCTTC
clone size: -; V gene: TRBV3-1/TRBV3-2; D gene: -; J gene: TRBJ2-5; CDR3 protein: CASSQGPRVDTQYF; CDR3 DNA: TGTGCCAGCAGCCAAGGCCCCAGGGTGGATACCCAGTACTTC
clone size: -; V gene: TRBV9; D gene: -; J gene: TRBJ1-3; CDR3 protein: CASSVYPSSGNTIYF; CDR3 DNA: TGTGCCAGCAGCGTCTACCCGTCCTCTGGAAACACCATATATTTT
clone size: -; V gene: TRBV9; D gene: -; J gene: TRBJ2-1; CDR3 protein: CASSVASSNEQFF; CDR3 DNA: TGTGCCAGCAGCGTAGCGTCTAGCAATGAGCAGTTCTTC
clone size: -; V gene: TRBV2; D gene: TRBD2; J gene: TRBJ2-2; CDR3 protein: CASSEGLAGVVAGELFF; CDR3 DNA: TGTGCCAGCAGTGAAGGGCTAGCGGGGGTGGTAGCCGGGGAGCTGTTTTTT
clone size: -; V gene: TRBV6-1; D gene: TRBD2; J gene: TRBJ2-5; CDR3 protein: CASSEGRLAGDQRRLRTQYF; CDR3 DNA: TGTGCCAGCAGTGAAGGCCGACTAGCGGGGGACCAAAGAAGACTTAGGACCCAGTACTTC